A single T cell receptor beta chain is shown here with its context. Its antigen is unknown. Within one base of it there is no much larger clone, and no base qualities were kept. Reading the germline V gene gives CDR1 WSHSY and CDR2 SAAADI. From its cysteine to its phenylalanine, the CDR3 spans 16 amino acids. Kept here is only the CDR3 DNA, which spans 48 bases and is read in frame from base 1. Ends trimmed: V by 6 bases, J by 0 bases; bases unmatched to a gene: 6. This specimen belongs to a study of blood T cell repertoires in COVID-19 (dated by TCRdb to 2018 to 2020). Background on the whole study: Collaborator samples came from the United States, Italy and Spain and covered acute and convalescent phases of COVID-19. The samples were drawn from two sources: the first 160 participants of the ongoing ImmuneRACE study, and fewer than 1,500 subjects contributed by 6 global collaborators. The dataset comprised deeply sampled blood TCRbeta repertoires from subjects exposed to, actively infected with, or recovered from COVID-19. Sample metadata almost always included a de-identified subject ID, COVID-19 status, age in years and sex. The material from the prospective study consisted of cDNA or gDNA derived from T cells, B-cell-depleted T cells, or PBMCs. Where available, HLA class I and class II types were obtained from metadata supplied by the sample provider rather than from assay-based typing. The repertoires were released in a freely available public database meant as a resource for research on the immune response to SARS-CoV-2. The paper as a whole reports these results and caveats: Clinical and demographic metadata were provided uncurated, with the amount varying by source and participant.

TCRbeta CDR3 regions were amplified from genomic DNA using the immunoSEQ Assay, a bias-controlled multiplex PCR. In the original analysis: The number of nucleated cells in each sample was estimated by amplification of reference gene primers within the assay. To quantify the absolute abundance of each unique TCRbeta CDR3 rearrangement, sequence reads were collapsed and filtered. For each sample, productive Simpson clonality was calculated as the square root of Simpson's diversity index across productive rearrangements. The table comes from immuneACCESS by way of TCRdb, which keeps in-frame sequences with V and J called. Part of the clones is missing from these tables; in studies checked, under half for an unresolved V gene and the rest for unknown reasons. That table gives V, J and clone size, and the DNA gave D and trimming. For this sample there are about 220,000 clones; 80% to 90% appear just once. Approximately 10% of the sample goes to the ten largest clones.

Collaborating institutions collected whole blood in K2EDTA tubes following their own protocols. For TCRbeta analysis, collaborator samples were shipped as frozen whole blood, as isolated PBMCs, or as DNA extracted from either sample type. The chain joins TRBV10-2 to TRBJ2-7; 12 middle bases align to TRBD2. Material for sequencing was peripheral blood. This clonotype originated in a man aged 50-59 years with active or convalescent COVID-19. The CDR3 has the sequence CASRGLAGSISYEQYF. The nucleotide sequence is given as TGCGCCAGCAGAGGACTAGCGGGATCAATCTCCTACGAGCAGTACTTC.